What follows describes a single TCR beta chain. The data were taken from a study of blood T cells in healthy people across ages. The authors ran a second PCR of about 7 to 11 cycles using a sample-barcoded 5' primer and a J-beta primer mix. TCRdb passed the 5' RACE reads through MiXCR, listing each CDR3 protein once. The sample holds approximately 290,000 distinct CDR3 sequences; 25% to 30% are singletons and the top ten take roughly 28%. CDR3 length equals 20 residues. Germline values: CDR1 SGHRS, CDR2 YFSETQ. The V and J ends lost 0 bases and 7 bases respectively, with 28 bases between them. The sequenced sample was blood. The TCR originated in a woman in her 70s in good health. The chain has TRBV5-1 and TRBJ1-4; tentative D call: TRBD1 (5 bases). CDR3: CASSLGVRTASFGTGEKLFF. As DNA, the CDR3 is TGCGCCAGCAGCTTGGGGGTCCGGACCGCCTCCTTCGGGACCGGTGAAAAACTGTTTTTT.